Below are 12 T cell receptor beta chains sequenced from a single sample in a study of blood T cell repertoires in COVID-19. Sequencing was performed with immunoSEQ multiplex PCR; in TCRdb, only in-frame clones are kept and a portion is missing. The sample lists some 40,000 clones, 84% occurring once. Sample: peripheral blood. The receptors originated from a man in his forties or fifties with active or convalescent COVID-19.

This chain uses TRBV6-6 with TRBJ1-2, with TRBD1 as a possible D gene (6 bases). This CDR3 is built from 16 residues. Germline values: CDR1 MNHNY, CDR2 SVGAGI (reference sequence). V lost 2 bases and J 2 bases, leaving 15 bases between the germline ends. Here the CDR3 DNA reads TGTGCCAGCAGTTACAGTCCAGGGGCCCCAAACTATGGCTACACCTTC. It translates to CASSYSPGAPNYGYTF.

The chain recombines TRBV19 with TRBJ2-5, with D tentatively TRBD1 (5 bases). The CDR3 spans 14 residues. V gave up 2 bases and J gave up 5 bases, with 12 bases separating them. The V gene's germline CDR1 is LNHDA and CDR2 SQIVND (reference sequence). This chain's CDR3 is CASSISAGLETQYF. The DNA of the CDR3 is TGTGCCAGTAGTATATCAGCAGGGTTGGAGACCCAGTACTTC.

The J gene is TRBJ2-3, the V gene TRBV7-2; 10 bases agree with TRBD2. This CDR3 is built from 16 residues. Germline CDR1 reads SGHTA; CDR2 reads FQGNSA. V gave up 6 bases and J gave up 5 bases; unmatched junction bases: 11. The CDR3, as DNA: TGTGCCAGCAGTCTTATAGCGGGGGGAGGGGGAGATACGCAGTATTTT. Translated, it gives CASSLIAGGGGDTQYF. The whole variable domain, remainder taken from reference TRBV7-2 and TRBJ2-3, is GAGVSQSPSNKVTEKGKDVELRCDPISGHTALYWYRQSLGQGLEFLIYFQGNSAPDKSGLPSDRFSAERTGGSVSTLTIQRTQQEDSAVYLCASSLIAGGGGDTQYFGPGTRLTVL.

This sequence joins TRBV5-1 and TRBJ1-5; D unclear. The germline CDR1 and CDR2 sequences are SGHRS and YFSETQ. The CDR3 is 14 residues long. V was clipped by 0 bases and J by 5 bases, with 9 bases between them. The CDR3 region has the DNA TGCGCCAGCAGCTTGGCTGGCGGTGATCAGCCCCAGCATTTT. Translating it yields CASSLAGGDQPQHF. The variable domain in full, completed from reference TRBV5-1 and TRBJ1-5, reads KAGVTQTPRYLIKTRGQQVTLSCSPISGHRSVSWYQQTPGQGLQFLFEYFSETQRNKGNFPGRFSGRQFSNSRSEMNVSTLELGDSALYLCASSLAGGDQPQHFGDGTRLSIL.

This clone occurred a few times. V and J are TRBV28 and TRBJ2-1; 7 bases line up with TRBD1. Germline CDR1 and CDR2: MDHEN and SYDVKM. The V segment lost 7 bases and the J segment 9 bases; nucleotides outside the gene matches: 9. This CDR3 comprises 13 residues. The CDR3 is CASTMGQRGEQFF. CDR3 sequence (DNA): TGTGCCAGCACCATGGGACAGAGGGGTGAGCAGTTCTTC.

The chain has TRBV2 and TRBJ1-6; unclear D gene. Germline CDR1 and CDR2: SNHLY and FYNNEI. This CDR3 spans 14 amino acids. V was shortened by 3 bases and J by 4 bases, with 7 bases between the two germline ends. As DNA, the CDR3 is TGTGCCAGCAGTGATAGAGGGTATAATTCACCCCTCCACTTT. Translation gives CASSDRGYNSPLHF.

The CDR3 spells CASSLGRTGNQPQHF. For the CDR3, the DNA is TGTGCCAGCAGCTTAGGCCGGACAGGCAATCAGCCCCAGCATTTT. The chain has TRBV13 and TRBJ1-5; D possibly corresponds to TRBD1 (6 bases). The CDR3 totals 15 residues. In germline, CDR1 is PRHDT, CDR2 FYEKMQ (reference sequence). V lost 0 bases and J 2 bases, leaving 8 bases between the germline ends.

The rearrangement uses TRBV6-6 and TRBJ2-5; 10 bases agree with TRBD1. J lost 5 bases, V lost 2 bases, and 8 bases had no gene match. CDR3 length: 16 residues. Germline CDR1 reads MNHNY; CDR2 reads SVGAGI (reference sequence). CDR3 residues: CASSYVGQGVGETQYF. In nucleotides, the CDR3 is TGTGCCAGCAGTTACGTTGGACAGGGGGTTGGGGAGACCCAGTACTTC.

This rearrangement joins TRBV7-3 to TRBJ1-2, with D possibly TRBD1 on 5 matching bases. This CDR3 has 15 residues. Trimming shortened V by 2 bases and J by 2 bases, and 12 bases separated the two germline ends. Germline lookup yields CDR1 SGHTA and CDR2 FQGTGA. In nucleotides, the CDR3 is TGTGCCAGCAGCTTAGAAGCCACAGGAAACTATGGCTACACCTTC. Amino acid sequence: CASSLEATGNYGYTF.

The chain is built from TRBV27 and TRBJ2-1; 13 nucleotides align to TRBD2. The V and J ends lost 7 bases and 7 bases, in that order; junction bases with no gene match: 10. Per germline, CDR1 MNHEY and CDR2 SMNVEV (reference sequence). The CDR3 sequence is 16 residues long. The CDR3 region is CASINQPGLAGNEQFF. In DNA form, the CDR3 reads TGTGCCAGCATAAACCAACCGGGACTAGCGGGGAATGAGCAGTTCTTC.

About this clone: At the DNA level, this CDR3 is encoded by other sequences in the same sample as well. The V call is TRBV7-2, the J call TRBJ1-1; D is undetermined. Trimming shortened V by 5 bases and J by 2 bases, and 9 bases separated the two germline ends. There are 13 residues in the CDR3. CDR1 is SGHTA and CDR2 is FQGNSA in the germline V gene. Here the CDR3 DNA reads TGTGCCAGCAGCCCCTATTTAAACACTGAAGCTTTCTTT. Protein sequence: CASSPYLNTEAFF.

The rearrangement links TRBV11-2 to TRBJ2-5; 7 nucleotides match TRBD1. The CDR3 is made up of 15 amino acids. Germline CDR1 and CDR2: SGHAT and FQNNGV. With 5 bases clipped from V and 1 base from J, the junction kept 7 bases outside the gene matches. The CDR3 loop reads CASSPRPGGQETQYF. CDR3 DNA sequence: TGTGCCAGCAGCCCCCGACCAGGGGGCCAAGAGACCCAGTACTTC.